Listed below are T cell receptor beta chains from one sample, sequenced in a study of beta chain features in type 1 diabetes. Only in-frame clones appear in the TCRdb table, and some are missing; sequencing was by immunoSEQ multiplex PCR. Seen here are 330,000 or so clones, 15% to 20% observed once, and the top ten hold 0.044%. Specimen: naive CD4+ T cells from blood. These receptors were obtained from a woman under 30 in good health. Both conserved end residues are part of each CDR3. A row's size may be missing; if present it is once, few, many or a size class.

V gene	J gene	clone size	CDR3 protein
TRBV6-1	TRBJ1-1	few	CASRVLTRINTEAFF
TRBV5-1	TRBJ1-6	few	CASRLSTETLHF
TRBV10-3	TRBJ2-5	-	CAISETGTETQYF
TRBV30	TRBJ2-2	once	CAWSRDRANTGELFF
TRBV10-3	TRBJ1-1	few	CAIGQFMNTEAFF
TRBV5-1	TRBJ2-1	few	CASSLEFPSEQFF
TRBV29-1	TRBJ1-1	-	CSANTGVEAEAFF
TRBV25-1	TRBJ2-2	-	CASRQYTGELFF
TRBV4-2	TRBJ1-5	-	CASSPRDRGSNQPQHF
TRBV7-2	TRBJ2-7	few	CASSLRSVRLAGLSYEQYF
TRBV18	TRBJ2-5	-	CASSPPILVKAFQETQYF
TRBV7-2	TRBJ1-6	-	CASSRQGDYNSPLHF
TRBV5-1	TRBJ2-1	-	CASSPRGQGAGNEQFF
TRBV7-2	TRBJ1-5	-	CASSSQGPGTGKPQHF
TRBV29-1	TRBJ2-5	few	CSVDLAGQETQYF
TRBV5-6	TRBJ2-7	-	CASSSLYEQYF
TRBV7-2	TRBJ1-5	few	CASSLGQGRGQPQHF
TRBV7-2	TRBJ2-2	few	CASSFGVAHGELFF
TRBV29-1	TRBJ2-5	few	CSVLAGGLETQYF
TRBV7-2	TRBJ2-3	-	CASSAGRGDTQYF
TRBV10-3	TRBJ1-2	-	CAIEGPEGSNGYTF
TRBV7-2	TRBJ2-1	-	CASSSSNEQFF
TRBV30	TRBJ2-5	-	CAWSGGDAETQYF
TRBV4-3	TRBJ2-5	-	CASSQGGRRGAQLYF
TRBV18	TRBJ2-1	-	CASSPIAGSLNNEQFF
TRBV12-5	TRBJ1-1	few	CASGPTGITEAFF
TRBV9	TRBJ1-2	once	CASSAPLRGNYGYTF
TRBV5-1	TRBJ2-1	once	CASSPNVAGVTLYNEQFF
TRBV7-8	TRBJ2-7	-	CASSHPGDRNEQYF
TRBV30	TRBJ2-2	few	CAWSVVGRAAGELFF
TRBV2	TRBJ2-7	-	CASSEAFGFVF
TRBV5-4	TRBJ1-2	-	CASSSGGQGYGYTF
TRBV30	TRBJ1-6	-	CAWSVMNNSPLHF
TRBV5-1	TRBJ2-2	few	CASSFRGGTGELFF
TRBV18	TRBJ1-2	-	CASSPSEGARGYTF
TRBV14	TRBJ2-7	few	CASSLTRTGTEQYF
TRBV4-1	TRBJ1-2	few	CASSQGQGPNYGYTF
TRBV18	TRBJ2-7	-	CASSPIRPEQYF
TRBV5-4	TRBJ1-1	-	CASSLDRPNTEAFF
TRBV11-1	TRBJ2-1	-	CASSRRGLVNEQFF
TRBV5-1	TRBJ1-6	few	CASSLGQGNSPLHF
TRBV11-2	TRBJ2-3	few	CASRAQGTDTQYF
TRBV7-2	TRBJ2-5	-	CASSPRTAETQYF
TRBV7-2	TRBJ1-2	-	CASSPGTGLLYGYTF
TRBV28	TRBJ2-7	few	CASSSPASGSYEQYF
TRBV25-1	TRBJ1-2	-	CASSELKGLNYGYTF
TRBV18	TRBJ2-1	-	CASSPPEGRRNEQFF
TRBV11-1	TRBJ2-7	-	CASSGTGAFYEQYF
TRBV6-6	TRBJ2-5	-	CASSFTSGGASETQYF
TRBV5-1	TRBJ2-4	few	CASSLASKNIQYF
TRBV5-4	TRBJ2-7	few	CASSPGLGPYEQYF
TRBV2	TRBJ1-6	few	CASSDGDRVGSPLHF
TRBV29-1	TRBJ2-5	few	CSVGQGWETQYF
TRBV4-1	TRBJ1-1	-	CASSQVGGAHTEAFF
TRBV5-1	TRBJ2-5	few	CASGGQLQETQYF
TRBV30	TRBJ2-5	few	CAWSVGTGDIQYF
TRBV2	TRBJ1-5	-	CASLGSTAGQPQHF
TRBV6-6	TRBJ1-2	few	CASSYSTRDGYTF
TRBV30	TRBJ2-2	-	CAWSSRLAGENTGELFF